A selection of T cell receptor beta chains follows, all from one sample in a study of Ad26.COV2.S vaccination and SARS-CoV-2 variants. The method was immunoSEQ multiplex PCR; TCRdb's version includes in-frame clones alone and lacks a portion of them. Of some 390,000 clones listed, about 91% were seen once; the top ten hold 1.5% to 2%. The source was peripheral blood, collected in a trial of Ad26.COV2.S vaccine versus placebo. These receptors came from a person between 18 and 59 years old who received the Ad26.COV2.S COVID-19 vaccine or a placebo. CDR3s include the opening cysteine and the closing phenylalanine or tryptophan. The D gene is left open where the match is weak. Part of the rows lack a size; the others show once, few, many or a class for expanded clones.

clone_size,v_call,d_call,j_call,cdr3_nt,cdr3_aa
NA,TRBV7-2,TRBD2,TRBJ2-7,TGTGCCAGCAGCTTAAGTGGGCGGGAGGTCTACGAGCAGTACTTC,CASSLSGREVYEQYF
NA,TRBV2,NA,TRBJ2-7,TGTGCCAGCAGTGAAGTAGCCCCCTACGAGCAGTACTTC,CASSEVAPYEQYF
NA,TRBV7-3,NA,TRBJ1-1,TGTGCCAGCAGCTTACATCCAAACACTGAAGCTTTCTTT,CASSLHPNTEAFF
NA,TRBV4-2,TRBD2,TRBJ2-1,TGTGCCAGCAGCCAAGTTGGGGGACTAGCGGGAGGCAATGAGCAGTTCTTC,CASSQVGGLAGGNEQFF
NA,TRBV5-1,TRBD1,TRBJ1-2,TGCGCCAGCAGCATACAGGGGGCTGGCTACACCTTC,CASSIQGAGYTF
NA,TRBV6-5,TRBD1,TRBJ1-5,TGTGCCAGCAGGACGGACAGGGGTGGAAATCAGCCCCAGCATTTT,CASRTDRGGNQPQHF
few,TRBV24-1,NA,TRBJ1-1,TGTGCCACCAGTGATTTCCGAGGACAGAACACTGAAGCTTTCTTT,CATSDFRGQNTEAFF
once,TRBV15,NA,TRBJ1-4,TGTGCCACCAGCAGAGGGAGGGGGAGGGAAAAACTGTTTTTT,CATSRGRGREKLFF
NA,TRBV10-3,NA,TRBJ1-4,TGTGCCATCAGGAGGGACTCAACTAATGAAAAACTGTTTTTT,CAIRRDSTNEKLFF
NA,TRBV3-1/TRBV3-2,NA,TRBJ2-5,TGTGCCAGCAGCCCCACCGAAGAGACCCAGTACTTC,CASSPTEETQYF
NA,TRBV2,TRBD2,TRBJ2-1,TGTGCCAGCAGCGAGGACGCGGGAGCTTCCTACAATGAGCAGTTCTTC,CASSEDAGASYNEQFF
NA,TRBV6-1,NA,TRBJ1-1,TGTGCCAGCAGTGAAGCTACTTTGAACACTGAAGCTTTCTTT,CASSEATLNTEAFF
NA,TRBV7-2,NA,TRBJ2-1,TGTGCCAGCAGCTTAGCGCTCCGTACATACAATGAGCAGTTCTTC,CASSLALRTYNEQFF
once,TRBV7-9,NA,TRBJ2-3,TGTGCCAGCAGCTTCCAGTTGGATACGCAGTATTTT,CASSFQLDTQYF
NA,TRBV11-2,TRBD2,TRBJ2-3,TGTGCCAGCCGCTCGGGGGAGCGGGAGGTAGATACGCAGTATTTT,CASRSGEREVDTQYF
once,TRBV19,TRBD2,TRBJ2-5,TGTGCCAGTAGTTCCCGGACTAGCGGCCCCCCGGGGACCCAGTACTTC,CASSSRTSGPPGTQYF
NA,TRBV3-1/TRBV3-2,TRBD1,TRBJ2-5,TGTGCCAGCAGCCGGGACAGTGCATTCCAAGAGACCCAGTACTTC,CASSRDSAFQETQYF
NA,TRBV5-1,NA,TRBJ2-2,TGCGCCAGCAGCTTGGGGCAGGGTTCATCCGGGGAGCTGTTTTTT,CASSLGQGSSGELFF
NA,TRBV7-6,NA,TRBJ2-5,TGTGCCAGCAGCTTAAGTCGGACTGGACAAGAGACCCAGTACTTC,CASSLSRTGQETQYF
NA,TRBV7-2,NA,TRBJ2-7,TGTGCCAGCAGCTTCGGGACACTTTTCTACGAGCAGTACTTC,CASSFGTLFYEQYF
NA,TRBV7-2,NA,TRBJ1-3,TGTGCCAGCAGCTTCAGGGACGCGGGAAACACCATATATTTT,CASSFRDAGNTIYF
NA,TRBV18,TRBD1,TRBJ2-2,TGTGCCAGCTCCCAAGGGACAGCTAACACCGGGGAGCTGTTTTTT,CASSQGTANTGELFF
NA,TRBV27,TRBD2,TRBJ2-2,TGTGCCAGCAGTCCCGCGGGGGGCCTAACCGGGGAGCTGTTTTTT,CASSPAGGLTGELFF